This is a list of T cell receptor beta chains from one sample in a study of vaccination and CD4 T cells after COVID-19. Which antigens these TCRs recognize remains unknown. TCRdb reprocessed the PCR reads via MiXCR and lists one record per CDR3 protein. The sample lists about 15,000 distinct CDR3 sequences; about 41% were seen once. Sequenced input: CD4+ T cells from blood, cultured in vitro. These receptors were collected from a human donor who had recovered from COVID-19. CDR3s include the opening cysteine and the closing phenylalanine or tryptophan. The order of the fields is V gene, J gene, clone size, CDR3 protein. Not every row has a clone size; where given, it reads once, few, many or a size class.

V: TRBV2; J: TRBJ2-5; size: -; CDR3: CASSEDRVAQYF
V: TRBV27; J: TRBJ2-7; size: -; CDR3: CASSSNDAQGTYEQYF
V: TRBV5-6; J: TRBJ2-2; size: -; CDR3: CASSLVRMNTGELFF
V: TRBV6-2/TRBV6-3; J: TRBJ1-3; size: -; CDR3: CASSRTGSGNTIYF
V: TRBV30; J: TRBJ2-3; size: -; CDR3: CAWGIRMGGDTQYF
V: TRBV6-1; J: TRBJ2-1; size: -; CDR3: CASSTMAGSGNEQFF
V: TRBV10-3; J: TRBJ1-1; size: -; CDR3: CAITPTGNTEAFF
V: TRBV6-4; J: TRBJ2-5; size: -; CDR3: CASSDYRGQETQYF
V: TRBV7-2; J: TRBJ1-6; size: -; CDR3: CASRRQDNSPLHF
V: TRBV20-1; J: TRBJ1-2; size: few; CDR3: CSARGVTGNYGYTF
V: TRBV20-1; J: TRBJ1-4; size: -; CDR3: CSATGGQNEKLFF
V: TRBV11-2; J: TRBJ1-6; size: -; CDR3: CASSLGNSPLHF
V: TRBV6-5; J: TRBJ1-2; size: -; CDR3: CASSSDTTGGYTF
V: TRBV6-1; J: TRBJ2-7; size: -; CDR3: CASSLPTGGTYEQYF
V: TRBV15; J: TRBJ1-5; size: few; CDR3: CATRRPGEQPQHF
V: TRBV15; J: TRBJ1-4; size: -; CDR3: CATSRAPPGTATNEKLFF
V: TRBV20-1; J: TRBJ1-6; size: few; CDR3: CSAREQGSYNSPLHF
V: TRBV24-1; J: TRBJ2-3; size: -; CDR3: CATRGGNTDTQYF
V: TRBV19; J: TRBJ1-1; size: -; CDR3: CASTPRTGAYAFF
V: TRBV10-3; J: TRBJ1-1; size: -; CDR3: CAIRGKGGNTEAFF
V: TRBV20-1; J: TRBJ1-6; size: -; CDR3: CSATGQGHNSPLHF
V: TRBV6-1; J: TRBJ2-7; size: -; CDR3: CASRTGGPPYEQYF
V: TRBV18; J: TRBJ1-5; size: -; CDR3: CASSPLRDQPQHF
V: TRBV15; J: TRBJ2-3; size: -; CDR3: CATSRAGRDTQYF
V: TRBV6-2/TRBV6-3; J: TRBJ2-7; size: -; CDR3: CASSRPRQTYEQYF
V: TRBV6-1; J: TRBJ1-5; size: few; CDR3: CASRLDSNQPQHF
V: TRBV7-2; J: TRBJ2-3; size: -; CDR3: CASSSGGSTDTQYF
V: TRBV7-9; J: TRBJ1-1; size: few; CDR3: CASSPSTANTEAFF
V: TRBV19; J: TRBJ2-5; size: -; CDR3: CASSISRARETQYF
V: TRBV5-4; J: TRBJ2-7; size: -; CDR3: CASSLGATWSEQYF
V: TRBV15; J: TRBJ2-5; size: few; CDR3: CATSREGRTQYF
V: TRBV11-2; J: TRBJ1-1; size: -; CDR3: CASSLPGGYSEAFF
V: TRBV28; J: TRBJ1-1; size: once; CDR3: CASSVGWTGGYVAFF
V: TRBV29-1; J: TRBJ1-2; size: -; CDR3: CSANRDHNYGYTF
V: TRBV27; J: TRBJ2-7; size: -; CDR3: CASSSTPQGYEQYF
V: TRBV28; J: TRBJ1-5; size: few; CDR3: CASSTLGVIGTNQPQHF
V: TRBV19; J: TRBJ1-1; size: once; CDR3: CASSQGQMNTEAFF
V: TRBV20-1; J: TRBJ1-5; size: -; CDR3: CSAATGGNQPQHF
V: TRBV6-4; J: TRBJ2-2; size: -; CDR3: CANQGHFLTGELFF
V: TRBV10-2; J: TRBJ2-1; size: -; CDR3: CASEAGVRSYNEQFF
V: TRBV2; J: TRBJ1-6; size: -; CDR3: CASMSALRLDNSPLHF
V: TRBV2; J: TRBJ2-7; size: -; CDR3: CASSGTIPTYEQYF
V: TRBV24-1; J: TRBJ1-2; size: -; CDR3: CATSEAGQGVGGYTF
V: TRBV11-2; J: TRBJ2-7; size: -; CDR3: CASSLGRGTRQYEQYF
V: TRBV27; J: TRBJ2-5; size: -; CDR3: CASSYGPSGGIVETQYF
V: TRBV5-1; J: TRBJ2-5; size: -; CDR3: CASSLPQGRIQETQYF
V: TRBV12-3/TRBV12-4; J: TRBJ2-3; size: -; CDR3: CASSLTGTDTQYF
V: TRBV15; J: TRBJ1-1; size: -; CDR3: CATSRDNRGNTEAFF
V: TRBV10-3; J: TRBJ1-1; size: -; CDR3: CAISEGGTAEAFF
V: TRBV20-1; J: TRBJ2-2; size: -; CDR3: CSASWGRGVHTGELFF
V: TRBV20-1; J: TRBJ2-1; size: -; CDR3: CSASTSGTPRYNEQFF
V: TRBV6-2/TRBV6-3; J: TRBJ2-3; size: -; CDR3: CASSQPGLAGGGATQYF
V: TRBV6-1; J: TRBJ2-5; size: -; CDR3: CASSQMAETQYF
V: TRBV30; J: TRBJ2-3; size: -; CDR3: CAWSWGSEGTQYF
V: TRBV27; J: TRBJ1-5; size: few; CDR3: CASSFTGLGLPQHF
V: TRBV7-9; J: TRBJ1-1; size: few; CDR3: CASRDREPLNTEAFF
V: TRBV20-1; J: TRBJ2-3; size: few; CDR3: CSARKVREWDTQYF
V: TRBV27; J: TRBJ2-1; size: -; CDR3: CASSPRLAGEQFF
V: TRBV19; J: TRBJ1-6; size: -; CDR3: CASTSSLASNSPLHF
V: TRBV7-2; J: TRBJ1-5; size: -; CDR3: CASSPEGRSNQPQHF